This passage covers 17 T cell receptor beta chains from one sample sequenced in a study of cytomegalovirus exposure and HLA in healthy donors. PCR employed 60 Vbeta and 13 Jbeta primers. Here immunoSEQ multiplex PCR was the method, and the copy in TCRdb shows in-frame clones only, minus some. The profile covers 150,000 to 200,000 clones, with 70% to 80% appearing a single time and roughly an eighth taken by the ten largest. The source material was PBMCs. These receptors all come from a woman aged 35 to 49 in good health and CMV-seronegative.

The count of this clone is one. CDR3 amino acids: CASSITSGGAIFHEQYF. Here the CDR3 DNA reads TGTGCCAGCAGCATAACTAGCGGGGGGGCGATTTTCCACGAGCAGTACTTC. The V gene is TRBV7-2, the J gene TRBJ2-7, with TRBD2 identical over 13 bases. Germline V gene sequence: CDR1 SGHTA, CDR2 FQGNSA. The CDR3 is 17 residues long. V gave up 5 bases and J gave up 5 bases; unmatched junction bases: 12.

V is TRBV7-2 and J is TRBJ2-5; tentatively, D is TRBD2 (6 bases). CDR3 length equals 16 residues. With 1 base removed from V and 7 bases from J, the gap between germline ends came to 19 bases. Germline loops: CDR1 SGHTA, CDR2 FQGNSA. The DNA for the CDR3 is TGTGCCAGCAGCTTAGGTTCGCCTAGCGAAACGGGGACCCAGTACTTC. Translated: CASSLGSPSETGTQYF. The full variable domain, rest sourced from reference TRBV7-2 and TRBJ2-5, is GAGVSQSPSNKVTEKGKDVELRCDPISGHTALYWYRQSLGQGLEFLIYFQGNSAPDKSGLPSDRFSAERTGGSVSTLTIQRTQQEDSAVYLCASSLGSPSETGTQYFGPGTRLLVL.

This clone has only a few counts. This chain links TRBV7-9 with TRBJ2-3, with D possibly being TRBD1 (5 bases). V dropped 0 bases and J dropped 3 bases, with 19 bases sitting between them. The CDR3 is 18 amino acids. Germline CDR1 SEHNR, CDR2 FQNEAQ (reference sequence). The CDR3 loop reads CASSLALDGWQGTDTQYF. The DNA for the CDR3 is TGTGCCAGCAGCTTAGCGCTCGACGGCTGGCAGGGAACAGATACGCAGTATTTT.

CDR3 nucleotides: TGTGCCAGCAGTTTAAGGGACTGGCGGGGCCTCCCCTACGAGCAGTACTTC. Protein product: CASSLRDWRGLPYEQYF. V and J are TRBV28 and TRBJ2-7; a weak D match, TRBD2 (6 bases). The germline V gene encodes CDR1 MDHEN and CDR2 SYDVKM. The CDR3 is 17 residues long. Trimming shortened V by 2 bases and J by 2 bases, and 19 bases separated the two germline ends.

The genes are TRBV7-6 and TRBJ2-2, with TRBD2 matching over 8 bases. The CDR3 spans 15 residues. Germline CDR1 and CDR2: SGHVS and FNYEAQ. The trim removed 4 bases at V and 4 bases at J, leaving 5 bases unmatched. CDR3 nucleotides: TGTGCCAGCAGCTATGGGACTAGAGGCACCGGGGAGCTGTTTTTT. Amino acids: CASSYGTRGTGELFF.

In its sample, this clone was seen a few times. The chain is built from TRBV7-9 and TRBJ2-2; D possibly corresponds to TRBD2 (6 bases). V was trimmed by 0 bases and J by 9 bases, leaving 14 bases between them. This CDR3 is built from 15 residues. Germline CDR1 SEHNR, CDR2 FQNEAQ (reference sequence). CDR3 sequence: CASSLAPTRGWELFF. CDR3 nucleotides: TGTGCCAGCAGCTTAGCGCCCACGCGGGGCTGGGAGCTGTTTTTT.

V and J are TRBV4-1 and TRBJ1-4; perhaps TRBD1 as D (6 bases). This CDR3 is 19 amino acids long. Trimming shortened V by 1 base and J by 2 bases, and 20 bases separated the two germline ends. CDR1 is MGHRA, CDR2 YSYEKL, per germline. The CDR3 is CASSQGAGAGQGTNEKLFF. Here the CDR3 DNA reads TGCGCCAGCAGCCAAGGTGCAGGCGCAGGGCAGGGGACTAATGAAAAACTGTTTTTT.

This chain joins TRBV7-2 and TRBJ1-4; TRBD1 matches at 11 bases. Germline CDR1 reads SGHTA; CDR2 reads FQGNSA. This CDR3 comprises 15 residues. With 4 bases clipped from V and 7 bases from J, the junction kept 5 bases outside the gene matches. The CDR3 loop reads CASSSWGTGGEKLFF. The CDR3 DNA reads as TGTGCCAGCAGCTCGTGGGGGACAGGGGGTGAAAAACTGTTTTTT.

The chain recombines TRBV27 with TRBJ2-7, with D possibly matching TRBD1 (5 bases). The CDR3 sequence is 15 residues long. Trimming removed 3 bases at V and 6 bases at J, with 18 bases between. CDR1 is MNHEY and CDR2 is SMNVEV in the germline V gene (reference sequence). The CDR3 DNA is TGTGCCAGCAGTTTCCAGGGAATTAATCTACGCGAGCAGTACTTC. As protein: CASSFQGINLREQYF.

Points on this clone: The sample contains more than one DNA sequence encoding this CDR3. This CDR3 is CASSLAGGLSYEQYF. CDR3 DNA sequence: TGTGCCAGCAGCCTTGCGGGAGGCCTTTCCTACGAGCAGTACTTC. The chain couples TRBV28 to TRBJ2-7; TRBD2 matches at 8 bases. The CDR3 contains 15 residues. Germline V gives CDR1 MDHEN, CDR2 SYDVKM. With 6 bases clipped from V and 1 base from J, the junction kept 8 bases outside the gene matches.

Comment on this clone: One end of the junction is discordant with germline, which a read error may explain. The V and J genes are TRBV5-1 and TRBJ2-4, with D unresolved. The CDR3 consists of 13 residues. Germline V gene data show CDR1 as SGHRS and CDR2 as YFSETQ. The CDR3 protein is CASRQSSQNSQYF. Written as DNA, the CDR3 is TGCGCCAGCAGGCAGTCCTCCCAAAACAGTCAGTACTTC.

This clone was counted a single time. The chain carries TRBV28 and TRBJ2-5; a weak D match, TRBD2 (6 bases). V gave up 3 bases and J gave up 2 bases, with 10 bases separating them. CDR1 and CDR2 (germline): MDHEN, SYDVKM. The length of the CDR3 is 14 residues. The CDR3 DNA sequence: TGTGCCAGCAGTTTGGGGCGGGAACAAGAGACCCAGTACTTC. This encodes CASSLGREQETQYF.

CDR3 amino acids: CASSEAAGTGVQETQYF. CDR3 bases: TGTGCCAGCAGTGAAGCCGCCGGGACAGGGGTCCAAGAGACCCAGTACTTC. The chain links TRBV2 to TRBJ2-5; 10 bases fit TRBD1. V lost 0 bases and J lost 1; bases outside the gene matches: 5. From germline, CDR1 is SNHLY and CDR2 FYNNEI. There are 17 residues in the CDR3.

The CDR3 reads CASSPPPRGVYEQYF. CDR3 nucleotides: TGTGCCAGCAGTCCCCCTCCCCGCGGAGTCTACGAGCAGTACTTC. The chain combines TRBV28 with TRBJ2-7, with no clear D. Trimming removed 5 bases from V and 3 bases from J, with 17 bases in between. Germline V gives CDR1 MDHEN, CDR2 SYDVKM. The CDR3 runs to 15 residues.

This chain uses TRBV29-1 with TRBJ1-2; D gene ambiguous. The CDR3 is 14 amino acids. Germline V lookup: CDR1 SQVTM, CDR2 ANQGSEA. Trimming removed 3 bases at V and 5 bases at J, with 16 bases between. CDR3 nucleotide sequence: TGCAGCGTTGACGTAGACGGCACGGGGTATGGCTACACCTTC. Protein product: CSVDVDGTGYGYTF.

In the case of this clone: The junction departs from the called germline gene at one end, perhaps through a read error. The chain combines TRBV7-9 with TRBJ2-5, with 7 nucleotides matching TRBD1. The CDR3 is 12 amino acids. CDR1 is SEHNR and CDR2 is FQNEAQ in the germline V gene (reference sequence). In DNA form, the CDR3 reads TGTGCCAGCAGCTTAGATCGGCAGGGGGTTGACTTC. This gives the protein CASSLDRQGVDF.

This chain links TRBV18 with TRBJ1-5; the D is unclear. The V end was cut by 6 bases, the J end by 0 bases, with 15 bases between. The CDR3 length is 16 residues. From germline, CDR1 is KGHSH and CDR2 LQKENI. The chain's CDR3 is CASSAGGRDSNQPQHF. For the CDR3, the DNA is TGTGCCAGCTCCGCCGGAGGCAGAGATAGCAATCAGCCCCAGCATTTT.